The present T cell receptor beta chain was sequenced within a study of T cells expressing NK-cell markers. Whole-study results and caveats: Whether expanded NKG2C+ T cell clones recognized HCMV stayed uncertain.

Notes on this clonotype: Its antigen is as yet unknown.

CDR1 is MGHRA, CDR2 YSYEKL, per germline. This CDR3 comprises 17 residues. With UMIs, 5'RACE template switching was used to make TCR beta cDNA. TCRdb reprocessed the 5' RACE reads, with one entry per CDR3 protein and no DNA. This sample's clone table lists over 200,000 distinct CDR3 sequences. The chain is built from TRBV4-1 and TRBJ1-4. This clonotype was sampled from a man aged 18 to 29 in good health. Sequenced: blood T cells: a sorted CD56 or NKG2C T cell subset, CD4+ or CD8+ T cells, or bulk PBMC T cells (not recorded which). The CDR3: CASSSKSPGPWDEKLFF.